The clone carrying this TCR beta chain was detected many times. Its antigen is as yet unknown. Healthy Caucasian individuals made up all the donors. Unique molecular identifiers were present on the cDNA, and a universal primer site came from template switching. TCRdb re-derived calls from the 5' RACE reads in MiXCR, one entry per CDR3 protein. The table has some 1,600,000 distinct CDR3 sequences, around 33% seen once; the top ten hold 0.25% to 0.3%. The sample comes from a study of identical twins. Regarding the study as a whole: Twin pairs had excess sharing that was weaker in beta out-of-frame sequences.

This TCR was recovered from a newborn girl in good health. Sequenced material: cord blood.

The CDR3, as DNA: TGTGCCAGCAGCGAAGCGGGGGGGCTATACAATGAGCAGTTCTTC. Its translation is CASSEAGGLYNEQFF. The chain employs TRBV11-2 and TRBJ2-1; 10 positions match TRBD2. Looked up from germline, CDR1 is SGHAT and CDR2 is FQNNGV. V dropped 5 bases and J dropped 4; count of bases not matched to a gene: 5. The CDR3 covers 15 residues.